One sample yielded the 5 T cell receptor beta chains listed below, sequenced in a study of T-cell reconstitution after alpha-beta-depleted transplantation in children. Researchers prepared the TCRbeta library using unique molecular identifiers, the study reports. TCRdb re-called the PCR reads with MiXCR, one entry per CDR3 protein. In the table there are nearly 550,000 distinct CDR3 sequences, around 19% of which are singletons. The input for sequencing was PBMCs from the stem cell graft donor, taken from the stem cell graft. The receptors come from a human donor who donated a stem cell graft to a child with acute lymphoblastic leukemia.

V gene TRBV3-1 combines with J gene TRBJ2-7; 8 bases match TRBD1. The trim removed 3 bases at V and 4 bases at J, leaving 5 bases unmatched. Germline V lookup: CDR1 LGHDT, CDR2 YNNKEL (reference sequence). The CDR3 consists of 14 residues. The CDR3 region has the DNA TGTGCCAGCAGCCAGTGGACAGGGAGATACGAGCAGTACTTC. It specifies CASSQWTGRYEQYF.

This clonotype appeared a few times. The V call is TRBV5-1, the J call TRBJ1-1; D unclear. The V gene's germline CDR1 is SGHRS and CDR2 YFSETQ. CDR3 length: 12 residues. V was pared by 5 bases and J by 4 bases, with 9 bases between. The CDR3 loop reads CASSGSRTEAFF. DNA for the CDR3: TGCGCCAGCAGTGGGAGCCGCACTGAAGCTTTCTTT.

This chain uses TRBV11-1 with TRBJ2-3; 10 positions match TRBD2. Germline CDR1 reads SGHAT; CDR2 reads FQDESV (reference sequence). The V segment lost 0 bases and the J segment 3 bases; nucleotides outside the gene matches: 21. The CDR3 contains 22 residues. The CDR3 DNA is TGTGCCAGCAGCTTAGCTTTCAAGAGGGGACGGGGAACTAGCGGGGATACAGATACGCAGTATTTT. Encoded protein: CASSLAFKRGRGTSGDTDTQYF. Complete variable domain (other parts from reference TRBV11-1 and TRBJ2-3): EAEVAQSPRYKITEKSQAVAFWCDPISGHATLYWYRQILGQGPELLVQFQDESVVDDSQLPKDRFSAERLKGVDSTLKIQPAELGDSAMYLCASSLAFKRGRGTSGDTDTQYFGPGTRLTVL.

This chain connects TRBV12-3 or TRBV12-4 to TRBJ2-1, with no clear D. Trimming cost V 9 bases and J 10 bases, with 16 bases left between them. The CDR3 has 12 amino acids. CDR3 sequence (DNA): TGTGCCAGTTCCCCGAGGAACCGAGAGCAGTTCTTC. This gives the protein CASSPRNREQFF.

The J gene is TRBJ2-7, the V gene TRBV5-6; D might be TRBD1 (6 bases). The CDR3 runs 14 residues. V was pared by 5 bases and J by 5 bases, with 17 bases between. CDR1 and CDR2 (germline): SGHDT, YYEEEE. The CDR3 region is CASRFTGKGDEQYF. The DNA for the CDR3 is TGTGCCAGCAGGTTTACAGGGAAGGGAGACGAGCAGTACTTC.